This TCR beta chain was observed in a study of cytomegalovirus exposure and HLA in healthy donors. Notes on the study in general: Most TCR sequences showed up rarely, but some public TCRs showed up in many donors.

A word on this clone: What it binds is unknown.

This CDR3 comprises 13 residues. CDR1 and CDR2 from the germline V gene are MNHEY and SMNVEV (reference sequence). The ends were cut back, 5 bases at V and 2 bases at J, with 8 bases in the middle. Sequencing used immunoSEQ multiplex PCR; TCRdb keeps in-frame clones, though not all of them. Among 130,000 or so clones listed, around 89% were seen once. The sequence was obtained from a woman aged 25 to 39 in good health and CMV-seropositive. The chain combines TRBV27 with TRBJ2-3; D uncertain. Sequenced material: PBMCs. CDR3 sequence (DNA): TGTGCCAGCAGTGTCACCTACACAGATACGCAGTATTTT. Translating it yields CASSVTYTDTQYF.